Detailed here is one TCR beta chain. The sample originates from a study of long-term antiretroviral therapy in people with HIV. V gave up 3 bases and J gave up 3 bases; unmatched junction bases: 7. Germline CDR1 is SGHNT and CDR2 is YYREEE (reference sequence). This CDR3 has 16 residues. Survey-level resolution applied to immunoSEQ assay v3.0. Repertoires were generated with immunoSEQ multiplex PCR, while TCRdb's copy carries only in-frame clones and drops some. The table shows over 35,000 clones, with approximately 94% occurring only once. This specimen consisted of unsorted PBMCs, obtained 9.2 years after starting antiretroviral therapy. This chain uses TRBV5-4 with TRBJ1-3; 9 bases match TRBD1. This clonotype was sampled from a man under 40 with HIV. CDR3 in DNA: TGTGCCAGCAGCTCCTCGGGACAGGGATTTGGAAACACCATATATTTT. Protein: CASSSSGQGFGNTIYF.